This entry lists 18 T cell receptor beta chains sequenced from one sample in a study of tumor and adjacent non-tumor tissue in lung cancer. TCRbeta libraries were built with three rounds of nested PCR, modified from ARM-PCR. Via MiXCR, TCRdb re-called the multiplex PCR reads, giving one row per CDR3 protein. Of approximately 120,000 distinct CDR3 sequences detected, under 65% appear once; the ten largest clones hold around 19%. The template was RNA from unsorted bulk tissue. The normal lung tissue was taken more than 3 cm from the tumor edge. The specimen was distant non-tumor lung tissue. The source of these receptors is a man in his 60s with non-small cell lung cancer.

Regarding this clonotype: A much larger clone differs from this one at a single base, so this may be a read error. The chain carries TRBV6-5 and TRBJ2-5; a weak D match, TRBD1 (6 bases). The CDR3 runs to 17 residues. Trimming took off 6 bases at V and 8 bases at J, with 28 bases between the two ends. In germline, CDR1 is MNHEY, CDR2 SVGAGI. The CDR3 loop reads CASSSVSGIQGGDTQYF. The CDR3 DNA reads TGTGCCAGCAGCTCAGTTTCGGGAATACAGGGTGGCGATACCCAGTACTTC.

Comment on this clonotype: Germline and junction disagree at one end, which may indicate a read error. The chain joins TRBV5-4 to TRBJ2-5; a weak D match, TRBD1 (5 bases). The CDR3 length is 14 residues. The V gene's germline CDR1 is SGHNT and CDR2 YYREEE (reference sequence). The CDR3 sequence is CASSLAQDQEIQYF. The CDR3 DNA sequence: TGTGCCAGCAGCTTGGCACAGGACCAAGAGATCCAGTACTTC.

The rearrangement uses TRBV7-9 and TRBJ1-2; TRBD1 matches 7 bases. Germline V gene data show CDR1 as SEHNR and CDR2 as FQNEAQ (reference sequence). V was pared by 8 bases and J by 2 bases, with 11 bases of the junction left unmatched. CDR3 length: 15 residues. Here the CDR3 DNA reads TGTGCCAGCCTGTGGGGGACAGCAACCAACTATGGCTACACCTTC. This gives the protein CASLWGTATNYGYTF.

At least ten counts were recorded for this clonotype. V usage is TRBV5-4 and J usage is TRBJ1-1, with D maybe TRBD1 (5 bases). The ends were cut back, 4 bases at V and 6 bases at J, with 13 bases in the middle. The CDR3 extends over 13 amino acids. Germline V CDR1 and CDR2: SGHNT, YYREEE (reference sequence). The CDR3 loop reads CASSVKGVAEAFF. CDR3 in DNA: TGTGCCAGCAGCGTAAAAGGGGTTGCTGAAGCTTTCTTT.

This clonotype was seen ten or more times. This chain joins TRBV6-2 or TRBV6-3 and TRBJ1-2, with TRBD1 identical over 9 bases. V lost 6 bases and J lost 4; bases outside the gene matches: 6. The CDR3 consists of 14 residues. CDR1 is MNHEY, CDR2 SVGEGT, per germline. Here the CDR3 reads CASRRDRVAYGYTF. CDR3 nucleotide sequence: TGTGCCAGCAGGAGGGACAGGGTGGCCTATGGCTACACCTTC.

A remark on this clonotype: Its ends do not fully match the called genes, so a read error is possible. The rearrangement joins TRBV14 to TRBJ1-1, with a possible D match to TRBD1 (5 bases). Germline V gene sequence: CDR1 SGHDN, CDR2 FVKESK. This CDR3 contains 16 residues. CDR3 in amino acids: CVSESIANGGSTEAFF. In nucleotides, the CDR3 is TGTGTCAGCGAATCAATAGCCAACGGGGGGAGCACTGAAGCTTTCTTT.

To note about this clonotype: A much bigger clone sits one base away, suggesting this may be a read error. The V and J genes are TRBV6-2 or TRBV6-3 and TRBJ2-7; D is perhaps TRBD1 or TRBD2 (5 bases each). CDR1 is MNHEY, CDR2 SVGEGT, per germline. The CDR3 sequence is 14 residues long. The V and J ends lost 6 bases and 3 bases respectively, with 15 bases between them. The CDR3 here is CASSDPGARYEQYF. The CDR3 DNA follows: TGTGCCAGCAGCGACCCCGGGGCTCGCTACGAGCAGTACTTC.

In the case of this clonotype: The missing conserved phenylalanine or tryptophan at the end of this CDR3 makes a read error likely. The chain employs TRBV12-3 or TRBV12-4 and TRBJ1-2, with a possible D match to TRBD1 (5 bases). This CDR3 is 13 amino acids long. The V end was cut by 9 bases, the J end by 7 bases, with 18 bases between. The CDR3 region has the DNA TGTGCCAGTAGTGAGGGGCCCCGATTTGGCTACACCTTA. Its translation is CASSEGPRFGYTL.

This clonotype was counted ten times or more. V is TRBV5-1 and J is TRBJ2-3, with 14 bases identical to TRBD2. After removal of 4 bases from V and 7 bases from J, the junction contained 5 bases not matched to a gene. The CDR3 totals 15 residues. Per germline, CDR1 SGHRS and CDR2 YFSETQ. The CDR3 sequence is CASSRLAGGLNTQYF. CDR3 sequence (DNA): TGCGCCAGCAGCCGACTAGCGGGGGGGCTTAATACGCAGTATTTT.

Points on this clonotype: At one end, the junction sequence differs from germline, possibly due to a read error. The V call is TRBV11-2, the J call TRBJ2-1; weak D call: TRBD1 (5 bases). Germline values: CDR1 SGHAT, CDR2 FQNNGV. The CDR3 loop spans 15 amino acids. The CDR3 loop reads CASSLVVTVGNERFF. CDR3 DNA sequence: TGTGCCAGCAGCTTAGTTGTGACAGTGGGAAATGAGCGGTTCTTC.

There are many counts of this clonotype. The chain couples TRBV5-4 to TRBJ2-5, with TRBD1 matching over 8 bases. The V gene end was trimmed by 3 bases and the J gene end by 4 bases; junction bases not matched to a gene: 5. Germline CDR1 SGHNT, CDR2 YYREEE (reference sequence). The CDR3 length is 14 residues. The CDR3 DNA follows: TGTGCCAGCAGCTATTACAGGGGGAGAGAGACCCAGTACTTC. It codes for CASSYYRGRETQYF.

Concerning this clonotype: At one end, the junction sequence differs from germline, possibly due to a read error. The V call is TRBV5-4, the J call TRBJ2-3, with D perhaps matching TRBD2 (5 bases). This CDR3 has 16 residues. Germline CDR1 is SGHNT and CDR2 is YYREEE (reference sequence). The CDR3 nucleotides are TGTGTCAGCAGTGTGAGACTCCCGACTAACACAGATACGCAGTATTTT. Translation: CVSSVRLPTNTDTQYF.

As concerns this clonotype: A much larger clone lies one base from this, so it may be a read error. The chain employs TRBV6-5 and TRBJ2-1; 9 nucleotides match TRBD1. The CDR3 loop spans 14 amino acids. CDR1 and CDR2 (germline): MNHEY, SVGAGI. CDR3 region: CASSPRDRVWEHFF. The CDR3 DNA sequence: TGTGCCAGCAGCCCCCGGGACAGGGTTTGGGAGCATTTCTTC.

Notes on this clonotype: One end of the junction does not line up with germline, which may come from a read error. The chain carries TRBV29-1 and TRBJ2-3; D may match TRBD1 or TRBD2 (5 bases each). From germline, CDR1 is SQVTM and CDR2 ANQGSEA. The CDR3 loop spans 15 amino acids. The CDR3 region is CSADIGVGGTDTQYF. The CDR3, as DNA: TGTAGCGCCGATATAGGGGTCGGGGGCACAGATACGCAGTATTTT.

This clonotype was observed once. Possible read error: a much larger clone is one base away. The V call is TRBV20-1, the J call TRBJ2-3, with TRBD2 matching over 8 bases. This CDR3 region has 14 residues. Germline V gene data show CDR1 as DFQATT and CDR2 as SNEGSKA (reference sequence). In DNA form, the CDR3 reads TGCAATGCTATAGATAGCGGGGGCACAGATACGCAGTATTTT. Protein product: CNAIDSGGTDTQYF.

In its sample, this clonotype was seen a few times. A read error is likely, as this CDR3 ends without the conserved phenylalanine or tryptophan. This rearrangement joins TRBV28 to TRBJ2-3; TRBD1 agrees at 9 bases. Looked up from germline, CDR1 is MDHEN and CDR2 is SYDVKM. V gave up 5 bases and J gave up 5 bases; unmatched junction bases: 8. The CDR3 runs to 15 residues. The CDR3 sequence is CASSLPGQGIDTQYY. The CDR3, as DNA: TGTGCCAGCAGTCTTCCGGGACAGGGAATAGATACGCAGTATTAT.

In the case of this clonotype: A much more abundant neighbour one base away suggests this may be a read error. V usage is TRBV5-1 and J usage is TRBJ2-5, with D unclear. The CDR3 runs 13 residues. Germline CDR1 is SGHRS and CDR2 is YFSETQ. With 4 bases removed from V and 4 bases from J, the gap between germline ends came to 11 bases. This CDR3 reads CASSPAWGETQYF. DNA of the CDR3: TGCGCCAGCAGCCCCGCGTGGGGAGAGACCCAGTACTTC.

Points on this clonotype: A much larger clone is a single base away; this may be a read error. This chain joins TRBV20-1 and TRBJ2-3; D is uncertain. CDR3 length: 12 residues. Trimming removed 8 bases at V and 6 bases at J, with 15 bases between. From germline, CDR1 is DFQATT and CDR2 SNEGSKA (reference sequence). CDR3 sequence reads: CSPRALGDTQYF. CDR3 nucleotides: TGCAGTCCTCGGGCCCTGGGGGATACGCAGTATTTT.